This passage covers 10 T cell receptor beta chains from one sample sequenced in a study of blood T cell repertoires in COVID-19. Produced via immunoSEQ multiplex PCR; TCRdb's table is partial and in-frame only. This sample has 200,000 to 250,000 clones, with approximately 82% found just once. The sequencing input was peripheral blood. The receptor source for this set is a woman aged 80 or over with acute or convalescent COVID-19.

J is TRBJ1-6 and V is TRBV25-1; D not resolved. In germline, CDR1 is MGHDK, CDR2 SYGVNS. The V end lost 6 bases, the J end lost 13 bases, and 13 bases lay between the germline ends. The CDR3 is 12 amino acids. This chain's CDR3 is CASRAGSLPLHF. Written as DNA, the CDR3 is TGTGCCAGCAGAGCAGGTTCCCTTCCCCTCCACTTT. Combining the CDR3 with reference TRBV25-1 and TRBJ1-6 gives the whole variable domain EADIYQTPRYLVIGTGKKITLECSQTMGHDKMYWYQQDPGMELHLIHYSYGVNSTEKGDLSSESTVSRIRTEHFPLTLESARPSHTSQYLCASRAGSLPLHFGNGTRLTVT.

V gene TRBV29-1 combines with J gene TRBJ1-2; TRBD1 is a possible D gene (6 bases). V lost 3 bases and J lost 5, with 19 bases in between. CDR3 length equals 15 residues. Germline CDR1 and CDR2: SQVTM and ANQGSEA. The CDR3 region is CSVDRNTEGVYGYTF. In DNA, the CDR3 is TGCAGCGTTGACAGGAATACCGAGGGGGTTTATGGCTACACCTTC.

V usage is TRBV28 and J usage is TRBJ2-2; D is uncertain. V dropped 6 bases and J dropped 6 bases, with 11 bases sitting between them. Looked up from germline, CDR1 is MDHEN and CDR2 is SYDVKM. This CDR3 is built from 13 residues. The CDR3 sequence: CASRHLESGELFF. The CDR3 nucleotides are TGTGCCAGCAGGCACCTAGAATCCGGGGAGCTGTTTTTT.

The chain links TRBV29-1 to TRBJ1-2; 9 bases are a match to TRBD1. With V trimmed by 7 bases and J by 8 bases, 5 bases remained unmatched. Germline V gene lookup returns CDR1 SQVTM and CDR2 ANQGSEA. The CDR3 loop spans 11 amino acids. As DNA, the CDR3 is TGCAGCGGTGGGACAGGGTGGGGCTACACCTTC. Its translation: CSGGTGWGYTF.

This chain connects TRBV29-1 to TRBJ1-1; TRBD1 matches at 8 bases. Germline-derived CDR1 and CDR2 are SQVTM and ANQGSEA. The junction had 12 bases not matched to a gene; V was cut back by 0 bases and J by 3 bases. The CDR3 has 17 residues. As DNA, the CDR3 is TGCAGCGTTGAAGATTCAGGGGGCCCGACCCTGGACACTGAAGCTTTCTTT. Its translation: CSVEDSGGPTLDTEAFF.

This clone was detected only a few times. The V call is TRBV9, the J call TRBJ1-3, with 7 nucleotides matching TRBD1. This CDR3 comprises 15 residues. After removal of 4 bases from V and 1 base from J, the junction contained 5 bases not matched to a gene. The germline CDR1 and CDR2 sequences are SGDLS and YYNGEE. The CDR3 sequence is CASSLRQGSGNTIYF. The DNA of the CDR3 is TGTGCCAGCAGCTTACGACAGGGATCTGGAAACACCATATATTTT.

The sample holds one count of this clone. The CDR3: CASSLGGLQPQHF. CDR3 in DNA: TGCGCCAGCAGCCTGGGGGGGTTGCAGCCCCAGCATTTT. The V and J genes are TRBV4-1 and TRBJ1-5; TRBD1 is a possible D gene (5 bases). The germline V gene encodes CDR1 MGHRA and CDR2 YSYEKL. With 4 bases removed from V and 7 bases from J, the gap between germline ends came to 11 bases. This CDR3 is 13 amino acids long.

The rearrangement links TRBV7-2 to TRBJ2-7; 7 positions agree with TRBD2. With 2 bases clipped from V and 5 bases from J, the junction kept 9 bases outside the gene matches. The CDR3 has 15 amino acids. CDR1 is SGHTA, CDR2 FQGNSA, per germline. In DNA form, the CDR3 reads TGTGCCAGCAGCTTACTGGCGGGAGACGACGACGAGCAGTACTTC. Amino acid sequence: CASSLLAGDDDEQYF. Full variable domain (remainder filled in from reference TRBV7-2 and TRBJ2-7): GAGVSQSPSNKVTEKGKDVELRCDPISGHTALYWYRQSLGQGLEFLIYFQGNSAPDKSGLPSDRFSAERTGGSVSTLTIQRTQQEDSAVYLCASSLLAGDDDEQYFGPGTRLTVT.

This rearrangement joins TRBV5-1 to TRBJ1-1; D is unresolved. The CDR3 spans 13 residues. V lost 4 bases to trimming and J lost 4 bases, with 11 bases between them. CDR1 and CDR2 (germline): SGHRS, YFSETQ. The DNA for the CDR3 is TGCGCCAGCAGCCTTTCCCTCGGCACTGAAGCTTTCTTT. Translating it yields CASSLSLGTEAFF.

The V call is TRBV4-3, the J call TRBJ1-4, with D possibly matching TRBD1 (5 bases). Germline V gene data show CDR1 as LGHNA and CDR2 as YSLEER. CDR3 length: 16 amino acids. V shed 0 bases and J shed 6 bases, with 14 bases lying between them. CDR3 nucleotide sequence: TGCGCCAGCAGCCAAGATCCGGCAGGGAGGCATGAAAAACTGTTTTTT. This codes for CASSQDPAGRHEKLFF.